The present T cell receptor (beta chain) was sequenced within a study of control samples from healthy donors and cancer patients. This CDR3 has 16 amino acids. J was trimmed by 6 bases and V by 4 bases; bases with no gene match: 11. Germline CDR1 and CDR2: SGHNT and YYREEE (reference sequence). Clones were sequenced by immunoSEQ multiplex PCR, and TCRdb holds only the in-frame ones, with some missing. The sample shows some 20,000 clones, 88% of them seen only once. The clonotype was recovered from a woman aged 60-75 years with head and neck cancer. The chain recombines TRBV5-4 with TRBJ2-1; 9 bases map to TRBD2. Sequencing was done on a sample of PBMCs. CDR3 loop: CASSPQGTSFGNEQFF. The CDR3 DNA reads TGTGCCAGCAGCCCCCAAGGGACTAGCTTTGGCAATGAGCAGTTCTTC.